These T cell receptor beta chains were read from a single sample in a study of T cell responses to AZD1222 COVID-19 vaccine. Sequenced by immunoSEQ multiplex PCR; TCRdb stores in-frame clones only, minus some. The sample lists 40,000 to 55,000 clones, 70% to 90% occurring once. The specimen was peripheral blood, collected 28 days after the second AZD1222 dose. The receptors stem from an adult who received the AZD1222 COVID-19 vaccine. CDR3s include the opening cysteine and the closing phenylalanine or tryptophan. Each record gives: V gene, J gene, CDR3 protein.

>TRBV28|TRBJ1-6
CASRSGQINSPLHF
>TRBV5-1|TRBJ2-5
CASSLEGLAIQETQYF
>TRBV6-5|TRBJ2-7
CASSYIRNEQYF
>TRBV2|TRBJ2-3
CASSWTSGWGTDTQYF
>TRBV5-1|TRBJ2-1
CASVDGRGPNGEQFF
>TRBV19|TRBJ2-2
CASSPDWHTGELFF
>TRBV5-4|TRBJ2-7
CASSLDGGPYEQYF
>TRBV15|TRBJ2-1
CATSRGLGPYNEQFF
>TRBV7-2|TRBJ2-5
CASSLGGRQETQYF
>TRBV7-2|TRBJ1-1
CASSFKTGGGTEAFF
>TRBV9|TRBJ2-2
CASSVITGELFF
>TRBV2|TRBJ2-1
CASSEEGRVWNEQFF
>TRBV27|TRBJ2-1
CASSSVPGNEQFF
>TRBV5-6|TRBJ2-7
CASSYETSGKDEQYF
>TRBV6-5|TRBJ1-6
CASNWGGLYNSPLHF
>TRBV3-1/TRBV3-2|TRBJ2-3
CASSQGFLAGALPGTDTQYF
>TRBV3-1/TRBV3-2|TRBJ2-7
CASSQGLSLAVRTYEQYF
>TRBV19|TRBJ2-7
CASSMGRLDYEQYF
>TRBV14|TRBJ1-1
CASSQGRDSLNTEAFF
>TRBV5-5|TRBJ2-7
CASSLDLAEGYEQYF
>TRBV2|TRBJ2-7
CASSPGSTEYEQYF
>TRBV3-1/TRBV3-2|TRBJ1-6
CASSPIGQTSSYNSPLHF
>TRBV12-3/TRBV12-4|TRBJ1-6
CASSSTGESPLHF
>TRBV2|TRBJ1-2
CASTEGGFRYGYTF
>TRBV12-3/TRBV12-4|TRBJ1-6
CASRGIGSSPLHF
>TRBV14|TRBJ2-1
CASSHTPGLDDSSYNEQFF
>TRBV30|TRBJ1-6
CAWDSDYNSPLHF
>TRBV19|TRBJ2-7
CASSMGIAGGVFEQYF
>TRBV12-3/TRBV12-4|TRBJ1-5
CASRTGFNQPQHF
>TRBV3-1/TRBV3-2|TRBJ2-7
CASSQDVSYYEQYF
>TRBV30|TRBJ2-7
CAWSVQGIYEQYF
>TRBV11-2|TRBJ1-2
CASSSVGQFYGYTF
>TRBV30|TRBJ1-6
CAWSGGMWGSYNSPLHF
>TRBV19|TRBJ1-4
CASRSRGVTNEKLFF
>TRBV7-2|TRBJ1-5
CASSLGRGRSNQPQHF
>TRBV3-1/TRBV3-2|TRBJ1-1
CASSLSRGTEAFF
>TRBV28|TRBJ2-7
CASSPPGLAGVSSYEQYF
>TRBV7-9|TRBJ1-4
CASSSSGQANEKLFF
>TRBV27|TRBJ1-1
CASSSADRGSTEAFF
>TRBV24-1|TRBJ2-3
CATSEPDSTDTQYF
>TRBV4-2|TRBJ2-1
CASSQFVLADNEQFF
>TRBV6-5|TRBJ1-1
CASSYLRQASEAFF
>TRBV10-2|TRBJ2-3
CASTTTEGLAGSDTQYF
>TRBV5-1|TRBJ1-4
CASSLDSGGNEKLFF
>TRBV19|.
CASSTETGWYTGELFF
>TRBV5-1|TRBJ2-3
CASSTGAGAGDTQYF
>TRBV11-3|TRBJ2-1
CASSSYASSDEQFF
>TRBV5-6|TRBJ2-3
CASSSGSGTDTQYF
>TRBV28|TRBJ2-7
CASSLPEAGGREQYF
>TRBV30|TRBJ2-1
CAWSVLGNEQFF
>TRBV3-1/TRBV3-2|TRBJ2-7
CASSQDRASYEQYF
>TRBV2|TRBJ1-2
CASRQGAVRGYTF
>TRBV3-1/TRBV3-2|TRBJ2-2
CASSIRLARNTGELFF
>TRBV9|TRBJ2-7
CASSVGGNSYEQYF
>TRBV15|TRBJ1-1
CATSRDRHTEAFF
>TRBV5-4|TRBJ2-3
CASSVGGQGTRTQYF
>TRBV19|TRBJ1-2
CASSIGGAPRGYTF